The entry that follows covers one TCR beta chain sequence. Its antigen remains unidentified. This specimen belongs to a study of T-cell memory formation after mild COVID-19. Looking at the study overall: Clusters of TCRs were largely donor specific. General study findings and limits: Some SARS-CoV-2-responding clones were already detected in memory before infection. The study found balanced CD4/CD8 in clones contracting day 15 to 85 and a CD4+ lean in later expanders. Largely, contracting CD4+ clones fell within CM and EM, and contracting CD8+ clones within EMRA.

TCRdb used MiXCR to reprocess the 5' RACE reads, holding one entry per CDR3 protein. The data contain hundreds of thousands of distinct CDR3 sequences, about 15% of them singletons. Germline CDR1 reads SGHRS; CDR2 reads YFSETQ. This CDR3 has 15 residues. V shed 4 bases and J 3 bases; nucleotides not matched to a gene: 9. This receptor was identified in a man in his late teens or twenties who had mild COVID-19 (a few samples of this study predate the infection). Cell type and time point are not known. The chain employs TRBV5-1 and TRBJ2-7, with TRBD1 identical over 8 bases. Source material: PBMCs or a T cell subset sorted from them (not recorded which). CDR3 bases: TGCGCCAGCAGCCGGGAAGGGACAGGAGACTACGAGCAGTACTTC. Translated: CASSREGTGDYEQYF. The full variable domain, completed using reference TRBV5-1 and TRBJ2-7, is KAGVTQTPRYLIKTRGQQVTLSCSPISGHRSVSWYQQTPGQGLQFLFEYFSETQRNKGNFPGRFSGRQFSNSRSEMNVSTLELGDSALYLCASSREGTGDYEQYFGPGTRLTVT.